These 4 T cell receptor beta chains were all obtained from the same sample, sequenced in a study of STAT5B mutations in CD4+ large granular lymphocyte leukemia. Sequenced by immunoSEQ multiplex PCR; TCRdb stores in-frame clones only, minus some. The table records nearly 35,000 clones, more than 65% of them present only once. Sequencing used CD4+ T cells from blood buffy coats. The receptors were sampled from a human donor in good health.

The gene calls are TRBV12-5 and TRBJ2-1; perhaps TRBD2 as D (6 bases). This CDR3 contains 11 residues. Trimming stripped 6 bases from V and 12 bases from J, with 12 bases between. CDR1 and CDR2 (germline): LGHNT, FRNRAP. The CDR3 region is CASGPRDLQFF. In DNA form, the CDR3 reads TGTGCTAGTGGCCCCCGGGACTTGCAGTTCTTC.

This chain links TRBV27 with TRBJ1-5, with a tentative D call TRBD1 (5 bases). Trimming pared 2 bases from V and 2 bases from J, leaving 13 bases between. Germline V lookup: CDR1 MNHEY, CDR2 SMNVEV (reference sequence). This CDR3 is 16 amino acids long. CDR3 region: CASSLVTPRGNQPQHF. The CDR3, as DNA: TGTGCCAGCAGTTTAGTGACCCCCAGGGGCAATCAGCCCCAGCATTTT.

The chain employs TRBV27 and TRBJ1-6, with a weak D call TRBD1 (6 bases). Deletions cut 6 bases from V and 7 bases from J, with 13 bases between. This CDR3 is built from 14 residues. Per the germline V gene, CDR1 is MNHEY and CDR2 is SMNVEV (reference sequence). In nucleotides, the CDR3 is TGTGCCAGCAGCCCCGGGACACCGAATTCACCCCTCCACTTT. This codes for CASSPGTPNSPLHF.

The rearrangement links TRBV7-9 to TRBJ1-5; the D is unclear. Germline CDR1 SEHNR, CDR2 FQNEAQ (reference sequence). CDR3 length: 18 amino acids. Trimming removed 1 base from V and 7 bases from J, with 23 bases in between. The CDR3 is CASSLVTAGSEGLQPQHF. The CDR3, as DNA: TGTGCCAGCAGCTTAGTAACCGCCGGAAGCGAGGGTCTCCAGCCCCAGCATTTT.